This entry describes one T cell receptor (beta chain). Authors' data handling: Nucleated cell counts were estimated from reference gene primer amplification. Generated by immunoSEQ multiplex PCR, the TCRdb table keeps only in-frame clones and is missing some. The DNA gave D and trimming, while V, J and clone size come from that table. The data hold under 250,000 clones, with about four fifths observed a single time. The record originates from a study of blood T cell repertoires in COVID-19. Overall study: The United States, Italy and Spain provided the acute and convalescent COVID-19 samples. Sources were T cells, B-cell-depleted T cells, or PBMCs; the material itself was cDNA or gDNA.

Germline V gene data show CDR1 as SNHLY and CDR2 as FYNNEI. The V and J ends lost 4 bases and 8 bases, in that order; junction bases with no gene match: 5. The CDR3 runs 14 residues. The chain links TRBV2 to TRBJ1-4; TRBD1 matches 9 bases. Sequenced: peripheral blood. The TCR comes from a man aged 80 or over with acute or convalescent COVID-19. The CDR3 reads CASSGTGAKEKLFF. CDR3 nucleotides: TGTGCCAGCAGTGGGACAGGGGCAAAAGAAAAACTGTTTTTT.